This T cell receptor beta chain appears in the sequencing data of a study of blood T cell repertoires in COVID-19 (dated by TCRdb to the early 2020s). Turning to the overall study: The collaborator samples originated in the United States, Italy and Spain and spanned the acute and convalescent phases of COVID-19. Nearly every sample came with metadata listing a de-identified subject ID, COVID-19 status, age in years and sex. The samples were drawn from the first 160 participants of the ongoing ImmuneRACE study and from 950 to 1,500 subjects provided by 6 global collaborators. The material from the prospective study consisted of cDNA or gDNA derived from T cells, B-cell-depleted T cells, or PBMCs. Subjects who had been exposed to COVID-19, were actively infected with it, or had recovered from it provided the deeply sampled blood TCRbeta repertoires that made up the dataset. Where HLA class I and class II types were available, the types were taken from metadata supplied by the sample provider, not from assay-based typing. The repertoires were released in a freely available public database intended as a resource for research on the immune response to SARS-CoV-2. What the authors observed across the whole study: The amount of clinical and demographic metadata varied by source and participant and was provided uncurated.

V drops 3 bases and J drops 8 bases, leaving 23 bases in between. The cysteine opens and the phenylalanine closes a CDR3 of 18 amino acids. Of all the DNA, just the CDR3 is kept, 54 bases in frame from base 1. CDR1 and CDR2 (SGHAT, FQNNGV) derive from the germline V gene. Each collaborating institution followed its own protocols to collect whole blood in K2EDTA tubes. Collaborator samples were shipped for TCRbeta analysis as frozen whole blood, isolated PBMCs, or DNA extracted from either sample type. The immunoSEQ Assay, a bias-controlled multiplex PCR, was used to amplify TCRbeta CDR3 regions from genomic DNA. The paper's data handling went like this. Within the assay, amplification of reference gene primers was used to estimate how many nucleated cells each sample contained. To quantify the absolute abundance of each unique TCRbeta CDR3 rearrangement, sequence reads were collapsed and filtered. For each sample, productive Simpson clonality was calculated as the square root of Simpson's diversity index across productive rearrangements. Not all clones reach the TCRdb copy of this immuneACCESS table, which keeps in-frame sequences only. Checked studies attribute under half of the gap to unresolved V genes and leave the rest unexplained. V, J and clone size were drawn from that table, and D and trimming were deduced from the DNA. Present in this sample are 200,000 to 300,000 clones, around 84% of which were seen just once. The biggest ten clones account for approximately 6.8% of the sample.

About this clone: This clone's antigen is unknown. The input lacks base qualities; no much larger clone sits a single base away.

The clonotype originates from a woman between 65 and 79 years old with active or convalescent COVID-19. The sequenced sample was peripheral blood. The chain is encoded by TRBV11-2 joined to TRBJ1-6; the D gene is possibly TRBD1, with 6 bases matching. The CDR3 reads CASSFSLNQQGVDSPLHF. DNA sequence: TGTGCCAGCAGCTTCTCTTTGAACCAACAGGGAGTCGATTCACCCCTCCACTTT.